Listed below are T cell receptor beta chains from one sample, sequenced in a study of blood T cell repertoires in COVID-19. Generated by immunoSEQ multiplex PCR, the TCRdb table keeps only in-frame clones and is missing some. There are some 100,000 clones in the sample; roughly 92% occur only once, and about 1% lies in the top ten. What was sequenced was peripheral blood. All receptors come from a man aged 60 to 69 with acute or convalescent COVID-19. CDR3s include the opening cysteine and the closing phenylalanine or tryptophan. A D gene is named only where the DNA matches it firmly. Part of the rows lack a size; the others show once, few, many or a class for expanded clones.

TGTGCCAGCAGATCGACAGGGAGAAACACCATATATTTT,CASRSTGRNTIYF,TRBV11-2,NA,TRBJ1-3,TRBD1
TGTGCCTGGAGTGTACCAGGGGTCGCGCGCTACACCTTC,CAWSVPGVARYTF,TRBV30,NA,TRBJ1-2,NA
TGCAGTGCTAGTGGGTCGGCGGGAGCCCTCAATGAGCAGTTCTTC,CSASGSAGALNEQFF,TRBV20-1,NA,TRBJ2-1,TRBD2
TGTGCCAGCAGTGAACGCCCGGGACAGAGCTATGGCTACACCTTC,CASSERPGQSYGYTF,TRBV6-1,NA,TRBJ1-2,TRBD1
TGTGCCAGCAGTGAACGGCGGGAGCCCTACGAGCAGTACTTC,CASSERREPYEQYF,TRBV2,NA,TRBJ2-7,TRBD2
TGTGCCAGCAGTTTAAGGGGGTTCGCACAGGGGGCGGTTGGCTACACCTTC,CASSLRGFAQGAVGYTF,TRBV27,NA,TRBJ1-2,TRBD1
TGCGCCAGCAGAGTCGGACAGGGAATAAACACTGAAGCTTTCTTT,CASRVGQGINTEAFF,TRBV10-2,few,TRBJ1-1,TRBD1
TGTGCCAGTAGTACCACAGGGGATTCCCGTTCCGAGCAGTACTTC,CASSTTGDSRSEQYF,TRBV19,NA,TRBJ2-7,TRBD1
TGTGCCTGGATTCGGGTAACTAGCGGGAGTGGAGATACGCAGTATTTT,CAWIRVTSGSGDTQYF,TRBV30,NA,TRBJ2-3,TRBD2
TGTGCCAGCAGCTTCTCAACAGGGGTCACTGAAGCTTTCTTT,CASSFSTGVTEAFF,TRBV11-1,NA,TRBJ1-1,TRBD1
TGTGCCAGCAGCCAAGCGGGACTCAGCACAGATACGCAGTATTTT,CASSQAGLSTDTQYF,TRBV3-1/TRBV3-2,NA,TRBJ2-3,NA
TGTGCCAGCAGCGCCGGACAGAAAACAAAACTGTTTTTT,CASSAGQKTKLFF,TRBV5-6,NA,TRBJ1-4,NA
TGTGCCAGCAGTTATTTCGGGGGGCCGGGGGCTGAAGCTTTCTTT,CASSYFGGPGAEAFF,TRBV27,NA,TRBJ1-1,NA
TGCGCCAGCAGCTTTCAGGGGAGCAACACTGAAGCTTTCTTT,CASSFQGSNTEAFF,TRBV5-1,NA,TRBJ1-1,NA
TGTGCCAGCAGCCAAGATCAAAACAGTATAAGAGCGTACTTC,CASSQDQNSIRAYF,TRBV3-1/TRBV3-2,NA,TRBJ2-5,NA
TGTGCCAGCAGTTCCGGACAGGCCAAAAACATTCAGTACTTC,CASSSGQAKNIQYF,TRBV28,NA,TRBJ2-4,NA
TGTGCCAGCCTTTCCGCGGGTTTCTATGGCTACACCTTC,CASLSAGFYGYTF,TRBV28,NA,TRBJ1-2,NA
TGTGCCAGCAGCTTGGGACAGGGGATGTTCATAAACTATGGCTACACCTTC,CASSLGQGMFINYGYTF,TRBV5-8,NA,TRBJ1-2,TRBD1
TGTGCCAGCAGCCAGACAGGGTTGTGGTCTGGGGCCAACGTCCTGACTTTC,CASSQTGLWSGANVLTF,TRBV14,NA,TRBJ2-6,TRBD1
TGCGCCAGCAGCTTAGCGGGAGGGCTCTACGAGCAGTACTTC,CASSLAGGLYEQYF,TRBV5-1,NA,TRBJ2-7,TRBD2
TGCGCCAGCAGCTTGGAGGGTAGCGGGATTTGGAGTGAGCAGTTCTTC,CASSLEGSGIWSEQFF,TRBV5-1,NA,TRBJ2-1,TRBD2
TGCGCCAGCAGTCGCCGGGACAGGGGATGGGAGCAGTTCTTC,CASSRRDRGWEQFF,TRBV10-1,NA,TRBJ2-1,TRBD1
TGTGCCAGCTCACCACGGGGGGACAGGGCGGTGAACACTGAAGCTTTCTTT,CASSPRGDRAVNTEAFF,TRBV18,NA,TRBJ1-1,TRBD1
TGTGCCAGCAGCCAAGACAGAGGCAGAATAGTCACAGATACGCAGTATTTT,CASSQDRGRIVTDTQYF,TRBV3-1/TRBV3-2,NA,TRBJ2-3,NA
TGTGCCAGCAGCTTGGACAGCCGGGGGCCCCAGCATTTT,CASSLDSRGPQHF,TRBV5-5,NA,TRBJ1-5,NA
TGCGCCAGCAGCCCAACGGCAGGGGGCGCTGAAGCTTTCTTT,CASSPTAGGAEAFF,TRBV5-1,NA,TRBJ1-1,TRBD1
TGTGCCAGCTCACCCCTCGCCGGGACAGTCACTAATGAAAAACTGTTTTTT,CASSPLAGTVTNEKLFF,TRBV18,NA,TRBJ1-4,TRBD1
TGTGCCAGCACGAATCAGGGGGCGAAAAAAGGCTACACCTTC,CASTNQGAKKGYTF,TRBV28,NA,TRBJ1-2,TRBD1
TGTGCCAGCCGCCCTCCCCGGGACAGGGGGCTTCGGGGCACTGAAGCTTTCTTT,CASRPPRDRGLRGTEAFF,TRBV19,once,TRBJ1-1,TRBD1
TGTGCCAGCAGCTTAGGGGGAGAGGGATTTGAAGCTTTCTTT,CASSLGGEGFEAFF,TRBV11-2,NA,TRBJ1-1,NA
TGTGCCAGCAGTTTAGGGACAGGGTCCACTGAAGCTTTCTTT,CASSLGTGSTEAFF,TRBV28,NA,TRBJ1-1,TRBD1
TGTGCCAGCAGTTACTCGAGACAGGGGACCGGGGAGCTGTTTTTT,CASSYSRQGTGELFF,TRBV6-5,NA,TRBJ2-2,TRBD1
TGTGCCAGCAGCCTCGGACTCCAGGATGGCTACACCTTC,CASSLGLQDGYTF,TRBV7-3,once,TRBJ1-2,NA
TGTGCCATCAGTGACCTAGCGGGTAGCCTCTACGAGCAGTACTTC,CAISDLAGSLYEQYF,TRBV10-3,once,TRBJ2-7,TRBD2
TGTGCCAGCAGCCAAGATCAGGGCCCTAGTACCGAAGCTTTCTTT,CASSQDQGPSTEAFF,TRBV3-1/TRBV3-2,NA,TRBJ1-1,NA
TGTGCCAGCGGCCGGGGTACCTACGAGCAGTACTTC,CASGRGTYEQYF,TRBV9,NA,TRBJ2-7,NA
TGCGCCAGCAGCCCGCGATTAGGGACAGGGGAACAAGAGACCCAGTACTTC,CASSPRLGTGEQETQYF,TRBV5-1,NA,TRBJ2-5,TRBD1
TGTGCCCACAACCGGGAGAGGGTGGATACGCAGTATTTT,CAHNRERVDTQYF,TRBV30,NA,TRBJ2-3,NA
TGTGCCTGGAGTGTTTCTGGGCCTAGCGGGAGGCGCGAAGATACGCAGTATTTT,CAWSVSGPSGRREDTQYF,TRBV30,many,TRBJ2-3,TRBD2
TGTGCCACGATAGGGGGGGCACAGAACACTGAAGCTTTCTTT,CATIGGAQNTEAFF,TRBV24-1,NA,TRBJ1-1,NA
TGTGCCAGCCGATCCAACCGGGACAGGGAATGCAATCAGCCCCAGCATTTT,CASRSNRDRECNQPQHF,TRBV7-3,NA,TRBJ1-5,TRBD1